Listed below are T cell receptor beta chains from one sample, sequenced in a study of blood T cells in healthy people across ages. TCRdb analysed the 5' RACE reads with MiXCR anew, one entry per CDR3 protein. The sample consists of roughly 1.5 million distinct CDR3 sequences, roughly 43% of them appearing once. The sample consisted of blood. These TCRs come from a woman aged 18-30 years in good health. The CDR3 runs from the conserved cysteine through the conserved F or W. Each record gives: V gene, clone size, D gene, J gene, CDR3 DNA, CDR3 protein. D genes are given only for firm matches. Expanded clones are given a class, and other clones once, few, many or no size at all.

V: TRBV5-6; size: NA; D: NA; J: TRBJ1-1; DNA: TGTGCCAGCAGCAGGAGAAGCACGAACACTGAAGCTTTCTTT; CDR3: CASSRRSTNTEAFF
V: TRBV4-1; size: NA; D: NA; J: TRBJ2-7; DNA: TGCGCCAGCAGCCCCTCGGAGGTAACAGTGCAGTACTTC; CDR3: CASSPSEVTVQYF
V: TRBV10-3; size: NA; D: NA; J: TRBJ2-1; DNA: TGTGCCATCAGTCCGGCGGCCGAATACAATGAGCAGTTCTTC; CDR3: CAISPAAEYNEQFF
V: TRBV6-2/TRBV6-3; size: NA; D: NA; J: TRBJ2-1; DNA: TGTGCCAGCAACCAACAGAGGGGTAGCGGCCCCTCCTACAATGAGCAGTTCTTC; CDR3: CASNQQRGSGPSYNEQFF
V: TRBV6-5; size: few; D: NA; J: TRBJ2-1; DNA: TGTGCCAGCAGTTACAGGCACCTTTACAATGAGCAGTTCTTC; CDR3: CASSYRHLYNEQFF
V: TRBV28; size: NA; D: NA; J: TRBJ2-2; DNA: TGTGCCAGCAAACCAGCCCCAGGCACCGGGGAGCTGTTTTTT; CDR3: CASKPAPGTGELFF
V: TRBV6-2/TRBV6-3; size: NA; D: TRBD2; J: TRBJ2-3; DNA: TGTGCCAGCAGGTGGACTAGCGGGACAACAGATACGCAGTATTTT; CDR3: CASRWTSGTTDTQYF
V: TRBV7-7; size: many; D: NA; J: TRBJ2-3; DNA: TGTGCTAGCAGCTTAGGCGGAGACACAGATACGCAGTATTTT; CDR3: CASSLGGDTDTQYF
V: TRBV4-2; size: NA; D: NA; J: TRBJ1-5; DNA: TGTGCCAGCAACCCGGATGGGCATTCACGATGGAATCAGCCCCAGCATTTT; CDR3: CASNPDGHSRWNQPQHF
V: TRBV12-3/TRBV12-4; size: NA; D: NA; J: TRBJ1-2; DNA: TGTGCCAGCAGTCGCCTGACAGGAGTTTTTGGCTACACCTTC; CDR3: CASSRLTGVFGYTF
V: TRBV5-1; size: NA; D: TRBD2; J: TRBJ2-3; DNA: TGCGCCAGCAGCTTCTCCCGGACTAGCGGGAGCACAGATACGCAGTATTTT; CDR3: CASSFSRTSGSTDTQYF
V: TRBV20-1; size: NA; D: TRBD1; J: TRBJ1-4; DNA: TGCAGTGCTACAACAGGGGACGGTAATGAAAAACTGTTTTTT; CDR3: CSATTGDGNEKLFF
V: TRBV3-1; size: NA; D: NA; J: TRBJ2-7; DNA: TGTGCCAGCACCAACAGAGCCTTAGCGAATGAGCAGTACTTC; CDR3: CASTNRALANEQYF
V: TRBV10-3; size: few; D: NA; J: TRBJ2-1; DNA: TGTGCCATCAGTGAGTCCGTTCTCCGAGACAATGAGCAGTTCTTC; CDR3: CAISESVLRDNEQFF
V: TRBV20-1; size: NA; D: NA; J: TRBJ2-3; DNA: TGCAGTGCCACGGCCAGCGGTTCAGATACGCAGTATTTT; CDR3: CSATASGSDTQYF
V: TRBV18; size: NA; D: NA; J: TRBJ1-5; DNA: TGTGCCAGCTCACCTTCACACCGGAAGAATCAGCCCCAGCATTTT; CDR3: CASSPSHRKNQPQHF
V: TRBV5-1; size: few; D: TRBD1; J: TRBJ1-2; DNA: TGCGCCAGCAGCCCGGACAGGAACTCTTTTTCTTTCTATGGCTACACCTTC; CDR3: CASSPDRNSFSFYGYTF
V: TRBV2; size: NA; D: NA; J: TRBJ2-1; DNA: TGTGCCAGCAGTGTATATGGAAAGGGCATTGAGCAGTTCTTC; CDR3: CASSVYGKGIEQFF
V: TRBV7-9; size: NA; D: NA; J: TRBJ1-1; DNA: TGTGCCAGCAGCTCGGACGGGGAAGCTGAAGCTTTCTTT; CDR3: CASSSDGEAEAFF
V: TRBV23-1; size: once; D: TRBD1; J: TRBJ1-5; DNA: TGCGCCAGCAGTCAGCTGACAGGGGATCAGCCCCAGCATTTT; CDR3: CASSQLTGDQPQHF
V: TRBV20-1; size: NA; D: TRBD1; J: TRBJ2-4; DNA: TGCAGTGCTATGAACAGGGGGAACATTCAGTACTTC; CDR3: CSAMNRGNIQYF
V: TRBV6-5; size: NA; D: NA; J: TRBJ1-1; DNA: TGTGCCAGCAGTTACTCCGGCGGTACCTCTGAAGCTTTCTTT; CDR3: CASSYSGGTSEAFF
V: TRBV12-3/TRBV12-4; size: NA; D: TRBD1; J: TRBJ2-7; DNA: TGTGCCAGCAGCCAATTCACAGGGGGCTCGGGGGAGCAGTACTTC; CDR3: CASSQFTGGSGEQYF
V: TRBV7-9; size: NA; D: NA; J: TRBJ2-3; DNA: TGTGCCAGCAGAGGGACGTGGAGCACAGATACGCAGTATTTT; CDR3: CASRGTWSTDTQYF
V: TRBV29-1; size: NA; D: NA; J: TRBJ2-5; DNA: TGCAGCGTTGTGACAGGCAAAGAGACCCAGTACTTC; CDR3: CSVVTGKETQYF
V: TRBV12-3/TRBV12-4; size: NA; D: NA; J: TRBJ1-1; DNA: TGTGCCAGCAGAACCCAGGTGGGTGAAGCTTTCTTT; CDR3: CASRTQVGEAFF
V: TRBV7-2; size: NA; D: NA; J: TRBJ1-1; DNA: TGTGCCAGCAGCTTAGAGCCGGGACGGACGAACACTGAAGCTTTCTTT; CDR3: CASSLEPGRTNTEAFF
V: TRBV6-1; size: few; D: NA; J: TRBJ1-2; DNA: TGTGCCAGTCCGGGACGCGGGAACTATGGCTACACCTTC; CDR3: CASPGRGNYGYTF
V: TRBV6-2/TRBV6-3; size: NA; D: NA; J: TRBJ2-3; DNA: TGTGCCACCCTACCGAGAGGCACAGATACGCAGTATTTT; CDR3: CATLPRGTDTQYF
V: TRBV29-1; size: NA; D: TRBD1; J: TRBJ2-5; DNA: TGCAGCGCGGACAGGGTCGTAGGAGGGACCCAGTACTTC; CDR3: CSADRVVGGTQYF
V: TRBV4-3; size: many; D: NA; J: TRBJ2-7; DNA: TGCGCCAGCAGCCAAGATGCCCGTTACGAGCAGTACTTC; CDR3: CASSQDARYEQYF
V: TRBV29-1; size: few; D: TRBD2; J: TRBJ2-1; DNA: TGCAGCGGCAGGACTAGCGGCACCAATGAGCAGTTCTTC; CDR3: CSGRTSGTNEQFF
V: TRBV5-1; size: many; D: TRBD1; J: TRBJ1-5; DNA: TGTGCCAGCAGTTTAGGAGACAGGGGGAATCAGCCCCAGCATTTT; CDR3: CASSLGDRGNQPQHF
V: TRBV20-1; size: NA; D: NA; J: TRBJ2-7; DNA: TGCAGTGCTAGCCACAGCTCCTACGAGCAGTACTTC; CDR3: CSASHSSYEQYF
V: TRBV29-1; size: few; D: NA; J: TRBJ2-1; DNA: TGCAGCGTTGCCCCGGGGGCCTTGAGTGAGCAGTTCTTC; CDR3: CSVAPGALSEQFF
V: TRBV6-5; size: few; D: TRBD2; J: TRBJ2-7; DNA: TGTGCCAGCAGAGACCCGGGACTAGCCAATGAGCAGTACTTC; CDR3: CASRDPGLANEQYF
V: TRBV7-2; size: few; D: NA; J: TRBJ2-4; DNA: TGTGCCAGCAGCTTAGTCATGATTTGGTTATGGGAGCATAAAAACATTCAGTACTTC; CDR3: CASSLVMIWLWEHKNIQYF
V: TRBV5-4; size: NA; D: TRBD1; J: TRBJ2-5; DNA: TGTGCCAGCAGCCTAGGACAGGGGGACCACAATGAGCAGTACTTC; CDR3: CASSLGQGDHNEQYF
V: TRBV6-2/TRBV6-3; size: few; D: TRBD1; J: TRBJ2-1; DNA: TGTGCCAGCAGAAGACAGGGGTTGAATGAGCAGTTCTTC; CDR3: CASRRQGLNEQFF
V: TRBV6-4; size: few; D: TRBD2; J: TRBJ2-5; DNA: TGTGCCAGCAGTGGGGCTAGCGGAGTCCAAGAGACCCAGTACTTC; CDR3: CASSGASGVQETQYF
V: TRBV6-2/TRBV6-3; size: many; D: NA; J: TRBJ2-7; DNA: TGTGCCAGCAGTTACTCTTCCTACGAGCAGTACTTC; CDR3: CASSYSSYEQYF
V: TRBV2; size: NA; D: TRBD2; J: TRBJ2-7; DNA: TGTGCCAGCAGTGAAGCTTTTAGCGGGAGGGCCTACGAGCAGTACTTC; CDR3: CASSEAFSGRAYEQYF
V: TRBV4-1; size: NA; D: TRBD1; J: TRBJ1-2; DNA: TGCGCCAGCAGCCAGGGCGACAGGGCGGGGTATGGCTACACCTTC; CDR3: CASSQGDRAGYGYTF
V: TRBV20-1; size: NA; D: NA; J: TRBJ2-4; DNA: TGCAGTGCTACGGGGGTACCCAAAAACATTCAGTACTTC; CDR3: CSATGVPKNIQYF
V: TRBV3-1; size: NA; D: NA; J: TRBJ2-4; DNA: TGTGCCAGCAGCAGTCGGGCGGACACGAAAAACATTCAGTACTTC; CDR3: CASSSRADTKNIQYF
V: TRBV25-1; size: NA; D: NA; J: TRBJ1-4; DNA: TGTGCCAGCAGTGAACCGAGGGGCGCTGGCTTCGGTAATGAAAAACTGTTTTTT; CDR3: CASSEPRGAGFGNEKLFF
V: TRBV18; size: NA; D: NA; J: TRBJ1-1; DNA: TGTGCCAGCTCACCACTTAGCCGGGGGTTGAACACTGAAGCTTTCTTT; CDR3: CASSPLSRGLNTEAFF
V: TRBV7-2; size: once; D: TRBD1; J: TRBJ2-1; DNA: TGTGCCAGCAGAATCCCAGGGGGCAATGAGCAGTTCTTC; CDR3: CASRIPGGNEQFF
V: TRBV5-1; size: NA; D: TRBD2; J: TRBJ2-7; DNA: TGCGCCAGCGCTCTTAGCGGGAGGGACTACGAGCAGTACTTC; CDR3: CASALSGRDYEQYF
V: TRBV12-3/TRBV12-4; size: NA; D: TRBD2; J: TRBJ2-2; DNA: TGTGCCAGCACCCCAGAGACTAGCAACACCGGGGAGCTGTTTTTT; CDR3: CASTPETSNTGELFF
V: TRBV5-1; size: NA; D: NA; J: TRBJ1-6; DNA: TGCGCCAGCAGCTCCAAGAGCGGACGGGATTCACCCCTCCACTTT; CDR3: CASSSKSGRDSPLHF
V: TRBV29-1; size: NA; D: TRBD2; J: TRBJ2-7; DNA: TGCAGCGTCAGAGGACTAGCGGGAGTGGCCCCCTACGAGCAGTACTTC; CDR3: CSVRGLAGVAPYEQYF
V: TRBV7-9; size: NA; D: NA; J: TRBJ1-2; DNA: TGTACCAGCAGCTTAGTCACGGGGAGTAACTATGGCTACACCTTC; CDR3: CTSSLVTGSNYGYTF
V: TRBV6-6; size: few; D: NA; J: TRBJ2-5; DNA: TGTGCCAGCAGGACCTCGACGTGGCAGTACTTC; CDR3: CASRTSTWQYF
V: TRBV6-1; size: NA; D: NA; J: TRBJ2-5; DNA: TGTGCCAGCAGTGAAGGCGGGGGCGCGGAGACCCAGTACTTC; CDR3: CASSEGGGAETQYF